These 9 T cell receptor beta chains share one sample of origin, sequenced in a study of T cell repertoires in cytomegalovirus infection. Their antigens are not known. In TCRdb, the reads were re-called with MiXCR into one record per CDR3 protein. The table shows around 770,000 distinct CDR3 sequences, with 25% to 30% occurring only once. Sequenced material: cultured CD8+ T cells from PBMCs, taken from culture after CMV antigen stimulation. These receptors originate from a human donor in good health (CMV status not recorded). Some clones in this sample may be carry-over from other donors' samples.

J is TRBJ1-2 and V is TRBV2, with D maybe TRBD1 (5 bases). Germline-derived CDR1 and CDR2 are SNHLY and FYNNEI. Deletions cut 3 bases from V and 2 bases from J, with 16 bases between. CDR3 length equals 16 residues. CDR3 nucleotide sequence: TGTGCCAGCAGTGACCCTTCGACAGACTTCAACTATGGCTACACCTTC. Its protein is CASSDPSTDFNYGYTF.

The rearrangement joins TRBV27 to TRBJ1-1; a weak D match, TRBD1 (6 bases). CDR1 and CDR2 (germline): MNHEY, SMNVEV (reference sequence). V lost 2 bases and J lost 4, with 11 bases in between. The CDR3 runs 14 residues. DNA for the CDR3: TGTGCCAGCAGTTTAGTAGGGGGTTTCACTGAAGCTTTCTTT. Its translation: CASSLVGGFTEAFF.

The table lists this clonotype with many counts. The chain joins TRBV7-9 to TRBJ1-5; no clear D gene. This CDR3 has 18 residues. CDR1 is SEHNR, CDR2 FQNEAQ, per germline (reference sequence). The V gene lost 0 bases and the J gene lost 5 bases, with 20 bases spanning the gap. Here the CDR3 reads CASSLAGREGFWDQPQHF. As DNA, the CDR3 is TGTGCCAGCAGCTTAGCAGGGCGAGAGGGTTTTTGGGATCAGCCCCAGCATTTT.

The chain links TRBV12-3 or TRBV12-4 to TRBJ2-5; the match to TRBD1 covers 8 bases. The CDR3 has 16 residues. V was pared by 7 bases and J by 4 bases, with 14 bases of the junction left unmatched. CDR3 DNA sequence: TGTGCCAGCACCTCATGGGAGGACAGGGAAGGAGAGACCCAGTACTTC. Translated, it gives CASTSWEDREGETQYF.

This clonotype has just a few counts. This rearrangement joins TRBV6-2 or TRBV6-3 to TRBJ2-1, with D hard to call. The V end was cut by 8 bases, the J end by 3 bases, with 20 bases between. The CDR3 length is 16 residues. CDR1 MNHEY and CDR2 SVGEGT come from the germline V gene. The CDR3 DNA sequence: TGTGCCAGCTCGACCTCCCCGAACTACTTCTACAATGAGCAGTTCTTC. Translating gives CASSTSPNYFYNEQFF.

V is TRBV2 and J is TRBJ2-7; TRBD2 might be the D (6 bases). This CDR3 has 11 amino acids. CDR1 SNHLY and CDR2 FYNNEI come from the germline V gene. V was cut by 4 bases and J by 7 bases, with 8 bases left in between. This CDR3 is CASSVGTEQYV. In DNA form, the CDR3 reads TGTGCCAGCAGTGTGGGGACTGAGCAGTACGTC.

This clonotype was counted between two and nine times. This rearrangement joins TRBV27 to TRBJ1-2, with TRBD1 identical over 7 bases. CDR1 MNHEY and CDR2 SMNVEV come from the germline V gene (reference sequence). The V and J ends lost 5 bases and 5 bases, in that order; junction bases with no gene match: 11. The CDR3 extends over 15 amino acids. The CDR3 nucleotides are TGTGCCAGCAGTACCCGGACAGGCCTTTGGTATGGCTACACCTTC. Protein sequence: CASSTRTGLWYGYTF.

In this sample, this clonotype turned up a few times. CDR3 in amino acids: CATWGVPYNEQFF. DNA for the CDR3: TGTGCCACCTGGGGTGTACCCTACAATGAGCAGTTCTTC. The chain recombines TRBV27 with TRBJ2-1; D ambiguous. Trimming stripped 10 bases from V and 2 bases from J, with 12 bases between. Germline values: CDR1 MNHEY, CDR2 SMNVEV (reference sequence). The CDR3 has 13 amino acids.

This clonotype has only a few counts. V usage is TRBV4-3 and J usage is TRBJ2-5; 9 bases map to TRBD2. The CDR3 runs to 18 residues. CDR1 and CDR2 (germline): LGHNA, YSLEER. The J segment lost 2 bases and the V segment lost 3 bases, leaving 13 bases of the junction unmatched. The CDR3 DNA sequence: TGCGCCAGCAGCCACGACCTCGTCCTAGCGGGGCCACAAGAGACCCAGTACTTC. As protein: CASSHDLVLAGPQETQYF.